The 14 T cell receptor beta chains given below trace back to one sample, sequenced in a study of shared clonotypes between healthy human individuals (TCRdb year 2020). Library generation was performed with the immunoSEQ multiplex PCR assay. This is the immuneACCESS table as TCRdb keeps it, with only in-frame sequences that have V and J called. A part of the clones is gone; compared with another copy, unresolved V genes explain less than half, and the rest is unexplained. The sample records over 2,000,000 clones, 90% to 95% of which are singletons. The ten most abundant clones make up more than 1.5% of the sample. CD8 naive samples were obtained by positive selection for CCR7 among CD45RO-negative cells, yielding a CD45RA+CCR7+ population from which TemRA cells were excluded. The sample consisted of naive CD8+ T cells from PBMCs. Explained via the paper, the cell subset or site label denotes: CD45RA+CCR7+. Receptor source: a man aged 18 to 35 in good health. Some clones in this sample may be carry-over from other donors' samples.

The chain couples TRBV6-5 to TRBJ2-1; no clear D gene. V lost 6 bases and J 5 bases, leaving 14 bases between the germline ends. CDR3 length: 14 residues. The germline V gene encodes CDR1 MNHEY and CDR2 SVGAGI. CDR3 sequence reads: CASSFRGDDNEQFF. The CDR3 coding sequence is TGTGCCAGCAGCTTCAGAGGAGATGACAATGAGCAGTTCTTC.

The chain employs TRBV7-3 and TRBJ2-3, with D possibly matching TRBD2 (6 bases). This CDR3 has 16 amino acids. Looked up from germline, CDR1 is SGHTA and CDR2 is FQGTGA. V was pared by 5 bases and J by 0 bases, with 15 bases between. CDR3 loop: CASSTNPGLSTDTQYF. The CDR3 DNA sequence: TGTGCCAGCAGCACCAACCCGGGACTGAGCACAGATACGCAGTATTTT.

This clone was seen once. The genes are TRBV2 and TRBJ2-5; D is unresolved. The germline gives CDR1 SNHLY, CDR2 FYNNEI. Trimming took off 2 bases at V and 0 bases at J, with 13 bases between the two ends. There are 16 residues in the CDR3. CDR3 protein: CASSEPQDEYQETQYF. CDR3 nucleotide sequence: TGTGCCAGCAGTGAACCCCAGGATGAGTACCAAGAGACCCAGTACTTC. Based on the CDR3 plus reference TRBV2 and TRBJ2-5, the full variable domain is EPEVTQTPSHQVTQMGQEVILRCVPISNHLYFYWYRQILGQKVEFLVSFYNNEISEKSEIFDDQFSVERPDGSNFTLKIRSTKLEDSAMYFCASSEPQDEYQETQYFGPGTRLLVL.

A word on this clone: The sample contains more than one DNA sequence encoding this CDR3. The V call is TRBV5-6, the J call TRBJ2-7, with 9 nucleotides matching TRBD1. J was trimmed by 6 bases and V by 3 bases; bases with no gene match: 4. The germline V gene encodes CDR1 SGHDT and CDR2 YYEEEE. The CDR3 is 13 residues long. The CDR3 protein is CASSWDRAGEQYF. As DNA, the CDR3 is TGTGCCAGCAGCTGGGACAGGGCGGGCGAGCAGTACTTC. The full variable domain, completed using reference TRBV5-6 and TRBJ2-7, is DAGVTQSPTHLIKTRGQQVTLRCSPKSGHDTVSWYQQALGQGPQFIFQYYEEEERQRGNFPDRFSGHQFPNYSSELNVNALLLGDSALYLCASSWDRAGEQYFGPGTRLTVT.

The V and J genes are TRBV4-1 and TRBJ2-2; maybe TRBD1 (6 bases). CDR1 MGHRA and CDR2 YSYEKL come from the germline V gene. CDR3 size: 13 residues. With 2 bases removed from V and 6 bases from J, the gap between germline ends came to 7 bases. This CDR3 is CASSQQGPGELFF. The CDR3 DNA reads TGCGCCAGCAGCCAACAGGGGCCCGGGGAGCTGTTTTTT.

The V call is TRBV6-6, the J call TRBJ1-6, with D possibly matching TRBD1 (6 bases). With 4 bases removed from V and 0 bases from J, the gap between germline ends came to 10 bases. From germline, CDR1 is MNHNY and CDR2 SVGAGI (reference sequence). The CDR3 covers 16 residues. The CDR3 loop is CASSSGQFSYNSPLHF. Here the CDR3 DNA reads TGTGCCAGCAGTTCAGGACAGTTCTCCTATAATTCACCCCTCCACTTT.

The chain employs TRBV11-2 and TRBJ2-3, with D tentatively TRBD2 (6 bases). The germline V and J ends were trimmed by 1 base and 3 bases, with 11 bases remaining between them. The CDR3 runs to 15 residues. CDR1 is SGHAT, CDR2 FQNNGV, per germline. This chain's CDR3 is CASSLVWEATDTQYF. In DNA form, the CDR3 reads TGTGCCAGCAGCTTAGTTTGGGAGGCGACAGATACGCAGTATTTT.

This chain connects TRBV28 to TRBJ2-5; perhaps D is TRBD1 or TRBD2 (5 bases each). The CDR3 is 17 amino acids. The germline V and J ends were trimmed by 3 bases and 2 bases, with 19 bases remaining between them. Germline CDR1 MDHEN, CDR2 SYDVKM. The CDR3 DNA follows: TGTGCCAGCAGTTTTTCCCCCCCGCAGGGACCACAAGAGACCCAGTACTTC. It translates to CASSFSPPQGPQETQYF.

This sequence joins TRBV6-5 and TRBJ1-3, with D tentatively TRBD1 (6 bases). CDR1 and CDR2 (germline): MNHEY, SVGAGI. The CDR3 consists of 15 residues. The V and J ends lost 6 bases and 2 bases respectively, with 14 bases between them. The CDR3 is CASSPDRTPGNTIYF. CDR3 nucleotides: TGTGCCAGCAGCCCCGACAGGACCCCTGGAAACACCATATATTTT.

This clone was seen a single time. This rearrangement joins TRBV27 to TRBJ2-7; 7 bases line up with TRBD2. Per the germline V gene, CDR1 is MNHEY and CDR2 is SMNVEV (reference sequence). The V and J ends lost 6 bases and 5 bases, in that order; junction bases with no gene match: 1. This CDR3 region has 11 residues. The CDR3 DNA reads as TGTGCCAGCAGCGCGGGAGACGAGCAGTACTTC. Translated, it gives CASSAGDEQYF.

The chain is built from TRBV2 and TRBJ2-5; 8 bases are a match to TRBD1. CDR1 and CDR2 from the germline V gene are SNHLY and FYNNEI. The CDR3 extends over 12 amino acids. V trimming: 7 bases; J trimming: 5 bases; junction bases outside the gene matches: 3. CDR3: CASITGGETQYF. In DNA, the CDR3 is TGTGCCAGCATTACAGGGGGTGAGACCCAGTACTTC.

This clone was recorded only once. The chain carries TRBV27 and TRBJ2-7; 8 bases line up with TRBD1. V was pared by 4 bases and J by 6 bases, with 5 bases of the junction left unmatched. The CDR3 sequence is 13 residues long. Germline V CDR1 and CDR2: MNHEY, SMNVEV (reference sequence). CDR3 bases: TGTGCCAGCAGTTCCCCACAGGGGGGCGAGCAGTACTTC. This gives the protein CASSSPQGGEQYF.

The V call is TRBV9, the J call TRBJ1-2; 10 bases align to TRBD1. The V gene end was trimmed by 3 bases and the J gene end by 8 bases; junction bases not matched to a gene: 10. The CDR3 consists of 15 residues. Germline V gene lookup returns CDR1 SGDLS and CDR2 YYNGEE. The CDR3 nucleotides are TGTGCCAGCAGCGACCGACAGGGGGCCATGCGGGGCTACACCTTC. Translation: CASSDRQGAMRGYTF.

V usage is TRBV9 and J usage is TRBJ1-1; tentative D call: TRBD1 (5 bases). CDR3 length: 12 amino acids. The germline V gene has CDR1 SGDLS and CDR2 YYNGEE. V was trimmed by 5 bases and J by 7 bases, leaving 12 bases between them. Here the CDR3 reads CASSGGMGEAFF. CDR3 nucleotide sequence: TGTGCCAGCAGTGGGGGGATGGGTGAAGCTTTCTTT.